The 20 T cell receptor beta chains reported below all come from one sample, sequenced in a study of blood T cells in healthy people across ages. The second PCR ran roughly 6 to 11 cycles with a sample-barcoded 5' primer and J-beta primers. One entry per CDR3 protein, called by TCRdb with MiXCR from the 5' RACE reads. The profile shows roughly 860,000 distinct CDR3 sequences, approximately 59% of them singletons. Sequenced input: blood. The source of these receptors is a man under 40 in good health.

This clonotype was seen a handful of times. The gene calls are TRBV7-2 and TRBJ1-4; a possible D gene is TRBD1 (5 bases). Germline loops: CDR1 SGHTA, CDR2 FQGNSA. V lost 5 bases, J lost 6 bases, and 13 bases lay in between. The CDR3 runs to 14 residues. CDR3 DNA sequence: TGTGCCAGCAGCCTGCCGGGGGAGGATGAAAAACTGTTTTTT. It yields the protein CASSLPGEDEKLFF.

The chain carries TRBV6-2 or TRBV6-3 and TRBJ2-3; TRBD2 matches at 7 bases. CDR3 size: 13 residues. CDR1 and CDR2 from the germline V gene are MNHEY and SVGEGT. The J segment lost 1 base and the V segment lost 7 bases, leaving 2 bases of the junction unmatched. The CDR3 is CASNSGGTDTQYF. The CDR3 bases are TGTGCCAGCAACAGCGGGGGCACAGATACGCAGTATTTT.

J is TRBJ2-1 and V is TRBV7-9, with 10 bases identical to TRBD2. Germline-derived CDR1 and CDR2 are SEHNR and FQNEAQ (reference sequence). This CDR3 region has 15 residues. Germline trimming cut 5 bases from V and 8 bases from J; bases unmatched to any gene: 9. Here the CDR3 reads CASSVGTSEGDEQFF. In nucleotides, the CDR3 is TGTGCCAGCAGCGTCGGGACTAGCGAAGGCGATGAGCAGTTCTTC.

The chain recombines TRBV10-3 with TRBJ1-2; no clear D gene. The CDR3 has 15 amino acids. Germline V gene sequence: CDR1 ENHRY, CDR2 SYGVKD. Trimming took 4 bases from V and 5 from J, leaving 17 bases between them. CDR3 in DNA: TGTGCCATCAGTGTAGAAGGCAGACAAGGATATGGCTACACCTTC. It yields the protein CAISVEGRQGYGYTF.

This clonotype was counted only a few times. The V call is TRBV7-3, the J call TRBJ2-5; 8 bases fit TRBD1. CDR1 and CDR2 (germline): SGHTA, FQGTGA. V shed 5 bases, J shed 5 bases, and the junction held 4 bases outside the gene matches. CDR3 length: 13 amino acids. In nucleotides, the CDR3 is TGTGCCAGCAGCCGGACAGGGTCGGAGACCCAGTACTTC. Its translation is CASSRTGSETQYF. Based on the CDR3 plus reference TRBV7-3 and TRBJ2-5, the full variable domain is GAGVSQTPSNKVTEKGKYVELRCDPISGHTALYWYRQSLGQGPEFLIYFQGTGAADDSGLPNDRFFAVRPEGSVSTLKIQRTERGDSAVYLCASSRTGSETQYFGPGTRLLVL.

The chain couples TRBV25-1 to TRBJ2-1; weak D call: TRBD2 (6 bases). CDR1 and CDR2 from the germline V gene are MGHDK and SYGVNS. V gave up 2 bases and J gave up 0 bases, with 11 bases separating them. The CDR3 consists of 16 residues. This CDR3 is CASSEGGVASYNEQFF. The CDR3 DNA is TGTGCCAGCAGTGAAGGAGGGGTGGCCTCCTACAATGAGCAGTTCTTC.

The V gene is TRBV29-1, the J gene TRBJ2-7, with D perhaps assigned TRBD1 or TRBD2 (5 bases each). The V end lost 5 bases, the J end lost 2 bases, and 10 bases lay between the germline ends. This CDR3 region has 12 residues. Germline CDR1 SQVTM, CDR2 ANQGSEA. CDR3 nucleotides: TGCAGCGTTCGGGACGGCCCCTACGAGCAGTACTTC. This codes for CSVRDGPYEQYF.

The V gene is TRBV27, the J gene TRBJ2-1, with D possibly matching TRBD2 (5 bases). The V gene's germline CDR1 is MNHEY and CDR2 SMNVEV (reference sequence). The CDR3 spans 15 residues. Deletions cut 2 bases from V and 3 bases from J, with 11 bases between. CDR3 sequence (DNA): TGTGCCAGCAGTTTAGGCCCTGCGGGCTACAATGAGCAGTTCTTC. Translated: CASSLGPAGYNEQFF.

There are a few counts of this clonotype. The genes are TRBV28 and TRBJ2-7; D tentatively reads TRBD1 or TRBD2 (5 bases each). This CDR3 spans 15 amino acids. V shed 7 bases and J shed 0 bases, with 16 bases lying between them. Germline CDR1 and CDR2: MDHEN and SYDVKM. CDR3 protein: CASNNAGTYSYEQYF. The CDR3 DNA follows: TGTGCCAGCAACAATGCCGGGACCTACTCCTACGAGCAGTACTTC.

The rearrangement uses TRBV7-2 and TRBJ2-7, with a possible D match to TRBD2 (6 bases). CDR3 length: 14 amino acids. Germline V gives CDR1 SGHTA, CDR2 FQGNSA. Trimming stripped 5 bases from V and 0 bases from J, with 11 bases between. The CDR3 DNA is TGTGCCAGCAGCAGAGGGACTCCCTCCTACGAGCAGTACTTC. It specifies CASSRGTPSYEQYF.

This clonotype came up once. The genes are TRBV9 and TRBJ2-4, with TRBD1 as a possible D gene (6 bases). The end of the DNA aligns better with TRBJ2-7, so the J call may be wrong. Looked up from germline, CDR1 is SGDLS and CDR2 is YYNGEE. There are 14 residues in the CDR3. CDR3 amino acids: CASSVQGSAYEQYF. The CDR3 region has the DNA TGTGCCAGCAGCGTCCAGGGGTCGGCCTACGAGCAGTACTTC.

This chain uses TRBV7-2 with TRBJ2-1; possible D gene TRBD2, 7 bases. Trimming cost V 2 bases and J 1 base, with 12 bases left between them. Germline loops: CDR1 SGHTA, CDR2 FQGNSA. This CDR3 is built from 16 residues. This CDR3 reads CASSLRAGASYNEQFF. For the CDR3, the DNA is TGTGCCAGCAGCTTAAGGGCGGGGGCTTCCTACAATGAGCAGTTCTTC. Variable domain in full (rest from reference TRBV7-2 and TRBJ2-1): GAGVSQSPSNKVTEKGKDVELRCDPISGHTALYWYRQSLGQGLEFLIYFQGNSAPDKSGLPSDRFSAERTGGSVSTLTIQRTQQEDSAVYLCASSLRAGASYNEQFFGPGTRLTVL.

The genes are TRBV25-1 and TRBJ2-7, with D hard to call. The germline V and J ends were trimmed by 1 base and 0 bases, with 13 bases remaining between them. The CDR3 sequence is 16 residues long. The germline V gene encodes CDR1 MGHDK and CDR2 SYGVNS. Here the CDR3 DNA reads TGTGCCAGCAGTGAATTCGGGCTAGGGATCTCCTACGAGCAGTACTTC. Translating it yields CASSEFGLGISYEQYF.

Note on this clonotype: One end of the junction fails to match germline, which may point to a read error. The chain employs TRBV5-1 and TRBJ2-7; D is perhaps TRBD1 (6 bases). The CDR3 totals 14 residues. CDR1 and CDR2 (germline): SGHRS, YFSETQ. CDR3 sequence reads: CASSLGPQGYERYF. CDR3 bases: TGCGCCAGCAGCTTGGGGCCACAGGGCTACGAGCGGTACTTC.

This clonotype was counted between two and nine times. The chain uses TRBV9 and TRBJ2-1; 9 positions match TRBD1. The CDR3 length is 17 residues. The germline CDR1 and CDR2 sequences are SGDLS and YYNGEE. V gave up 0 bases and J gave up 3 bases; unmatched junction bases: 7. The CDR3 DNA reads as TGTGCCAGCAGCGTAGGGCGGCGGACAGGGGACTACAATGAGCAGTTCTTC. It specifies CASSVGRRTGDYNEQFF.

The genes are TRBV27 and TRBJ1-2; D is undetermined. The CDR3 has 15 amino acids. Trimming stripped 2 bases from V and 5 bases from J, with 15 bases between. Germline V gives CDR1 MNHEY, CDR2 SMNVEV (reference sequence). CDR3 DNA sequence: TGTGCCAGCAGTTTAGCGGCAGAGGGTGCTTATGGCTACACCTTC. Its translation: CASSLAAEGAYGYTF.

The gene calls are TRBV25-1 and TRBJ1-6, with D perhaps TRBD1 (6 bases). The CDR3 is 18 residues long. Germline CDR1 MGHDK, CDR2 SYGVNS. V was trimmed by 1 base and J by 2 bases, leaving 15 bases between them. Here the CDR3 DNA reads TGTGCCAGCAGTGAATCGGGGGCAGGGGCGGCCTATAATTCACCCCTCCACTTT. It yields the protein CASSESGAGAAYNSPLHF.

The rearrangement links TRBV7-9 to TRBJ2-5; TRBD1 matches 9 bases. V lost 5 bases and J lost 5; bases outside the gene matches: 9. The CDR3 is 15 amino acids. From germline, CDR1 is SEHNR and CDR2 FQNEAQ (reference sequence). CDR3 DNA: TGTGCCAGCAGCGCGGGACAGGGTTTGGTCGAGACCCAGTACTTC. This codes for CASSAGQGLVETQYF.

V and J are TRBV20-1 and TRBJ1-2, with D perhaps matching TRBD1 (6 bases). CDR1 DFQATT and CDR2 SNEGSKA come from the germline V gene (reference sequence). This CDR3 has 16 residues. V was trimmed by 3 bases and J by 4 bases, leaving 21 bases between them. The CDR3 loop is CSASGSEGGGTYGYTF. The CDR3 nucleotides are TGCAGTGCTAGTGGAAGCGAGGGAGGGGGTACCTATGGCTACACCTTC.

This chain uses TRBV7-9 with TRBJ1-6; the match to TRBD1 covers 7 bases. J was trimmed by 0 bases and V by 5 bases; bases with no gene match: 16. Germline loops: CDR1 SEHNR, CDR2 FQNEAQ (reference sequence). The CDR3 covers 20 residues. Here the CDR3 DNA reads TGTGCCAGCAGCCCCCTCGTGCAGACAGGGACGGACTCCTATAATTCACCCCTCCACTTT. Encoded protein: CASSPLVQTGTDSYNSPLHF.